The next 7 T cell receptor beta chains were all read from a single sample in a study of cytomegalovirus exposure and HLA in healthy donors. PCR amplification relied on 60 Vbeta primers (plus 13 Jbeta primers). The method was immunoSEQ multiplex PCR; TCRdb's version includes in-frame clones alone and lacks a portion of them. Of just under 70,000 clones in the sample, roughly 77% were seen once. Sequences were obtained from PBMCs. The receptors were sampled from a human donor in good health.

The chain couples TRBV27 to TRBJ1-4, with D possibly being TRBD1 (5 bases). Germline loops: CDR1 MNHEY, CDR2 SMNVEV (reference sequence). Trimming took off 6 bases at V and 5 bases at J, with 16 bases between the two ends. The length of the CDR3 is 15 residues. For the CDR3, the DNA is TGTGCCAGCAGCCTGGTCGGGCAGGGAAATGAAAAACTGTTTTTT. Protein sequence: CASSLVGQGNEKLFF.

The chain couples TRBV6-5 to TRBJ1-2; a weak D match, TRBD1 (5 bases). The V gene lost 0 bases and the J gene lost 7 bases, with 12 bases spanning the gap. CDR1 is MNHEY, CDR2 SVGAGI, per germline. The CDR3 covers 14 residues. DNA of the CDR3: TGTGCCAGCAGTTACTCGGTCCAGGGCGGTGGCTACACCTTC. Translated, it gives CASSYSVQGGGYTF.

The chain couples TRBV30 to TRBJ2-7; no definite D call. This CDR3 has 11 amino acids. The germline gives CDR1 GTSNPN, CDR2 SVGIG (reference sequence). V shed 8 bases and J shed 5 bases, with 13 bases lying between them. The DNA of the CDR3 is TGTGCCGTCCAGGCACTCCACGAGCAGTACTTC. It is translated as CAVQALHEQYF.

The J gene is TRBJ2-2, the V gene TRBV16, with 14 bases fitting TRBD2. Losses at the gene ends were 3 bases for V and 4 bases for J; bases not matched to a gene: 7. Germline V gives CDR1 KGHSY, CDR2 FQNENV. This CDR3 comprises 18 residues. CDR3 region: CASSHTGLAGVPTGELFF. CDR3 DNA sequence: TGTGCCAGCAGCCACACGGGACTAGCGGGGGTTCCCACCGGGGAGCTGTTTTTT. The full variable domain, rest sourced from reference TRBV16 and TRBJ2-2, is GEEVAQTPKHLVRGEGQKAKLYCAPIKGHSYVFWYQQVLKNEFKFLISFQNENVFDETGMPKERFSAKCLPNSPCSLEIQATKLEDSAVYFCASSHTGLAGVPTGELFFGEGSRLTVL.

The V and J genes are TRBV9 and TRBJ1-5; D call uncertain. This CDR3 contains 14 residues. Germline V gene data show CDR1 as SGDLS and CDR2 as YYNGEE. V shed 0 bases and J shed 7 bases, with 11 bases lying between them. CDR3 DNA sequence: TGTGCCAGCAGCGTAGGGCCAGAGGGCCAGCCCCAGCATTTT. It encodes CASSVGPEGQPQHF.

The rearrangement joins TRBV6-1 to TRBJ1-5; D is unresolved. V lost 3 bases to trimming and J lost 5 bases, with 8 bases between them. The germline gives CDR1 MNHNS, CDR2 SASEGT. This CDR3 contains 13 residues. The CDR3 DNA is TGTGCCAGCAGTGACGGAGGCGATCAGCCCCAGCATTTT. This translates into CASSDGGDQPQHF.

Notes on this clone: One end of the junction is discordant with germline, which a read error may explain. This chain uses TRBV30 with TRBJ1-2, with a tentative D call TRBD1 (6 bases). CDR3 length: 13 amino acids. Germline V gene sequence: CDR1 GTSNPN, CDR2 SVGIG (reference sequence). As DNA, the CDR3 is TGTGCCTGGAGTGAAGGGGGATTATATGGCTACCCCTTC. Its protein product is CAWSEGGLYGYPF.